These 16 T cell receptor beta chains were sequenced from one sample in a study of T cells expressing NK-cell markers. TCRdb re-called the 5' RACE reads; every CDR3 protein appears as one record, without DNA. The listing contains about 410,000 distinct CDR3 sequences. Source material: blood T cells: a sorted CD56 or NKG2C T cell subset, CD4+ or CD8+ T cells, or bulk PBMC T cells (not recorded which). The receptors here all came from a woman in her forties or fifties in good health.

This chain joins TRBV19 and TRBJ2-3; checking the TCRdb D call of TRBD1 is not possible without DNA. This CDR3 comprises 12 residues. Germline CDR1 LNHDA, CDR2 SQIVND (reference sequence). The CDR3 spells CASKSGTDTQYF.

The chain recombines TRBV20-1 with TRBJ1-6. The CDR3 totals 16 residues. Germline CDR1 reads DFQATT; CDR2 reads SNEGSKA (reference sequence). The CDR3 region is CSARDQRPTPNSPLHF.

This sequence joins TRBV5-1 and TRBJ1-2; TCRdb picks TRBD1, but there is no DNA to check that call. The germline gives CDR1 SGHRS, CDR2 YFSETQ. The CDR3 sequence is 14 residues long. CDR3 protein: CASSPGGRDYGYTF. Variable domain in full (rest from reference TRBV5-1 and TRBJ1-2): KAGVTQTPRYLIKTRGQQVTLSCSPISGHRSVSWYQQTPGQGLQFLFEYFSETQRNKGNFPGRFSGRQFSNSRSEMNVSTLELGDSALYLCASSPGGRDYGYTFGSGTRLTVV.

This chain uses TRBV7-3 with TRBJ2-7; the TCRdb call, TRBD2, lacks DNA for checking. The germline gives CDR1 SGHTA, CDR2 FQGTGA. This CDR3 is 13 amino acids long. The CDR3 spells CASSSRTLDEQYF.

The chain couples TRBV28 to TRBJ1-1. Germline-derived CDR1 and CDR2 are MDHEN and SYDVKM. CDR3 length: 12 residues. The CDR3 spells CASTIKNTEAFF.

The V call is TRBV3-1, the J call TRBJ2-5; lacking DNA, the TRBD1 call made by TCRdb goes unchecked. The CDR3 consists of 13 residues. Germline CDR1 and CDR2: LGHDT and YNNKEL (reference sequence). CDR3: CASSPRGYETQYF.

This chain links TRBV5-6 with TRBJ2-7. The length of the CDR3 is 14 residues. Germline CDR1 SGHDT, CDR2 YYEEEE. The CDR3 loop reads CASSLGTVSYEQYF.

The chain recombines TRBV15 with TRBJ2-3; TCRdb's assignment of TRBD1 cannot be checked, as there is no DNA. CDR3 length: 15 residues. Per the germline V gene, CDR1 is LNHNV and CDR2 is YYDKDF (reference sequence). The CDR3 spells CATSSTGTSTDTQYF.

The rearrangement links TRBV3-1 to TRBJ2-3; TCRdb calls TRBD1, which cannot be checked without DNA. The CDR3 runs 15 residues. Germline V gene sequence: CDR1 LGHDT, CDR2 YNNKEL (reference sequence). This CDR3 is CASSQGDPYTDTQYF.

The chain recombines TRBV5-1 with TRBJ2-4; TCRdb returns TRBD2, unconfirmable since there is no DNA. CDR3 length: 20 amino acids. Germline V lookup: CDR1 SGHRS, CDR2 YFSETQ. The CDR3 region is CASSLGIASGSLNAKNIQYF. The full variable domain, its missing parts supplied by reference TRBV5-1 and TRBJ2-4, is KAGVTQTPRYLIKTRGQQVTLSCSPISGHRSVSWYQQTPGQGLQFLFEYFSETQRNKGNFPGRFSGRQFSNSRSEMNVSTLELGDSALYLCASSLGIASGSLNAKNIQYFGAGTRLSVL.

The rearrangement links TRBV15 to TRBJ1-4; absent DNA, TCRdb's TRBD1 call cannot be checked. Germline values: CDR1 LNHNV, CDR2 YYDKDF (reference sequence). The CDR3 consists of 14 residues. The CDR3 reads CATSRVRVDEKLFF.

CDR3 amino acids: CASSFSGTGVFTDTQYF. The rearrangement joins TRBV12-3 or TRBV12-4 to TRBJ2-3; without DNA, the TCRdb call of TRBD1 cannot be checked. This CDR3 is 17 amino acids long.

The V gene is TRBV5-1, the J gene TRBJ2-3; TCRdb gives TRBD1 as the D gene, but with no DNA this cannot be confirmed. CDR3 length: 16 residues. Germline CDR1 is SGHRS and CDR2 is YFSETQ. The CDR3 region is CASSLTPGTRPDTQYF.

CDR3 residues: CASSEISGAPTETQYF. The chain employs TRBV2 and TRBJ2-5. From germline, CDR1 is SNHLY and CDR2 FYNNEI. The CDR3 runs to 16 residues.

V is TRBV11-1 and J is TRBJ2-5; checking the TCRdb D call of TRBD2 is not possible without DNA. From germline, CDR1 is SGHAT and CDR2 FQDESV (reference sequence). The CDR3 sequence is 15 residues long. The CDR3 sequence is CASVGSGRGGETQYF.

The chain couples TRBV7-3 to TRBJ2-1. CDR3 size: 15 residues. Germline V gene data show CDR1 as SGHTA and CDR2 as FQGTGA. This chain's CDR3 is CASSLSLGPFSEQFF.